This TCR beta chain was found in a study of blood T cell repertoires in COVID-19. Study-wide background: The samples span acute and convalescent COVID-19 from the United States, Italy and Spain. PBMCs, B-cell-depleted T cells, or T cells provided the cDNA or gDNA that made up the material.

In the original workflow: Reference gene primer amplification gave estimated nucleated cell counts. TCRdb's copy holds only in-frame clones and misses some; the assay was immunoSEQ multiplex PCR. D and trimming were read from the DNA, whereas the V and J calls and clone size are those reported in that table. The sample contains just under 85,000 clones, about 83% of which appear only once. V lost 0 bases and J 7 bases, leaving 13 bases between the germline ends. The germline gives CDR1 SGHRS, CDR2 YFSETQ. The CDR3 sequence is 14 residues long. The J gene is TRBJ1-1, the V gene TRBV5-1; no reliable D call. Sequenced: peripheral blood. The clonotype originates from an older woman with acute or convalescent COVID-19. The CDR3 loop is CASSLDVSKIEAFF. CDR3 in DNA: TGCGCCAGCAGCTTGGACGTGAGCAAAATTGAAGCTTTCTTT. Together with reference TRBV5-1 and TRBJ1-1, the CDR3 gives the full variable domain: KAGVTQTPRYLIKTRGQQVTLSCSPISGHRSVSWYQQTPGQGLQFLFEYFSETQRNKGNFPGRFSGRQFSNSRSEMNVSTLELGDSALYLCASSLDVSKIEAFFGQGTRLTVV.